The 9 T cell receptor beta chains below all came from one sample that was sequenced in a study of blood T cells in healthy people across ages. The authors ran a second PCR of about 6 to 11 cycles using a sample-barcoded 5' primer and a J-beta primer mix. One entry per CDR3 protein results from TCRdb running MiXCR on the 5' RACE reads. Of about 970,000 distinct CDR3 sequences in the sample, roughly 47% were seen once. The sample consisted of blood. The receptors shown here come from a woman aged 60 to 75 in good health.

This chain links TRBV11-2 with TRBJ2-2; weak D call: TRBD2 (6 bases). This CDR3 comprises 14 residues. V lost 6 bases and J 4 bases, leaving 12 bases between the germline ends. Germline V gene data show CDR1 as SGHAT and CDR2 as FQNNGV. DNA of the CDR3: TGTGCCAGCAGATCGGGACTGAGCACCGGGGAGCTGTTTTTT. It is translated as CASRSGLSTGELFF. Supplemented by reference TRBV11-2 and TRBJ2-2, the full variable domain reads EAGVAQSPRYKIIEKRQSVAFWCNPISGHATLYWYQQILGQGPKLLIQFQNNGVVDDSQLPKDRFSAERLKGVDSTLKIQPAKLEDSAVYLCASRSGLSTGELFFGEGSRLTVL.

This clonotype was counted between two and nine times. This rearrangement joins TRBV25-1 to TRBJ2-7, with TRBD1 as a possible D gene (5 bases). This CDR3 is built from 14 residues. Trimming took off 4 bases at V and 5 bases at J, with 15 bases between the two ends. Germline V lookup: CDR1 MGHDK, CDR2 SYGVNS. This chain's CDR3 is CASSARRAGDEQYF. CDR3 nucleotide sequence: TGTGCCAGCAGTGCCCGCAGGGCAGGCGACGAGCAGTACTTC.

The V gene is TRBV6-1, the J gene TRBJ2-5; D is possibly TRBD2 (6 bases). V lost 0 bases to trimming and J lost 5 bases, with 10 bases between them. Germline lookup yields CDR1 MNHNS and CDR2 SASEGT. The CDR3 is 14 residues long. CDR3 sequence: CASSEALATETQYF. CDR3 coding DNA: TGTGCCAGCAGTGAAGCGCTAGCGACCGAGACCCAGTACTTC.

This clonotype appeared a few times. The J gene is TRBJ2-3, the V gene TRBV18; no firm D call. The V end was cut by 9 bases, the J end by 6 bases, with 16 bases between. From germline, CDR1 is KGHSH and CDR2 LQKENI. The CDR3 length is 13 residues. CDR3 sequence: CASSVRVGDTQYF. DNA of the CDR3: TGTGCCAGTTCCGTGCGAGTTGGGGATACGCAGTATTTT.

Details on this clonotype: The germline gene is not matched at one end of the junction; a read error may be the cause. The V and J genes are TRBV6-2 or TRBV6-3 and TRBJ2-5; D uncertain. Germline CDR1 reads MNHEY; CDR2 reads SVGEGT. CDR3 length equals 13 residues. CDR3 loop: CTSNPGRDNEQYF. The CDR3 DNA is TGTACCAGCAACCCAGGACGCGACAATGAGCAGTACTTC.

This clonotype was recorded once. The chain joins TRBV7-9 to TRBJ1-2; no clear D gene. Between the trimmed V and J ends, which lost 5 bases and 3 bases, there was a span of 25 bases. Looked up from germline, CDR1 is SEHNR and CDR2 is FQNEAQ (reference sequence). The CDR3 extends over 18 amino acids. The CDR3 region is CASSPAEKATPTDYGYTF. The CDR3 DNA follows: TGTGCCAGCAGCCCCGCCGAGAAGGCTACACCCACTGACTATGGCTACACCTTC.

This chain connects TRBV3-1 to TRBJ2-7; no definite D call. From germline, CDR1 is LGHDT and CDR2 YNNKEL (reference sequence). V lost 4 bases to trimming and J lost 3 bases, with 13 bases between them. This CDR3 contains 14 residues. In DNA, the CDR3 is TGTGCCAGCAGCCGAGCCAGCGTGGGCTACGAGCAGTACTTC. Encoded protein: CASSRASVGYEQYF.

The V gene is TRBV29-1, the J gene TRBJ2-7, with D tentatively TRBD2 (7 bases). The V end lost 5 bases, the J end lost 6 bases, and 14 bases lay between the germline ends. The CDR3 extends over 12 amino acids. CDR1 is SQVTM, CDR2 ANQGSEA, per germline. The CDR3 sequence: CSVIWEGGEQYF. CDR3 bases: TGCAGCGTTATCTGGGAGGGGGGCGAGCAGTACTTC.

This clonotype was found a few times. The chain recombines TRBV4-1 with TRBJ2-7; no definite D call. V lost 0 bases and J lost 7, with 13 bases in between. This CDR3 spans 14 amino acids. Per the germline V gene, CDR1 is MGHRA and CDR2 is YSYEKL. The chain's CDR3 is CASSQDPGNSEQYF. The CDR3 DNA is TGCGCCAGCAGCCAAGATCCCGGCAACTCAGAGCAGTACTTC.